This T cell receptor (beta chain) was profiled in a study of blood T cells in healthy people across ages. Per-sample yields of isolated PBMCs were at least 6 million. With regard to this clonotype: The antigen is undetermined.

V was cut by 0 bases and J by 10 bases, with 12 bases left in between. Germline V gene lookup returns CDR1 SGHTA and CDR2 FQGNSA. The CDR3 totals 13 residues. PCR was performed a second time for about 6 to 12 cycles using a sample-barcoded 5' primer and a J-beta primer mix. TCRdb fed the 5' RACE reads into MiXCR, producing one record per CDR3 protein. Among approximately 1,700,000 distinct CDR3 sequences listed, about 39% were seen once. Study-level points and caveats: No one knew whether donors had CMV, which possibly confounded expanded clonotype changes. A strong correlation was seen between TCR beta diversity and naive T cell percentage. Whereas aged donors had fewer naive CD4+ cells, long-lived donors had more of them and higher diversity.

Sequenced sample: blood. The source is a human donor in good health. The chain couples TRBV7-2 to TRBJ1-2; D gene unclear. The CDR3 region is CASSLAGTTDYTF. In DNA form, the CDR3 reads TGTGCCAGCAGCTTAGCGGGAACAACCGACTACACCTTC.